The 5 T cell receptor beta chains below were found in one sample sequenced in a study of T-cell memory formation after mild COVID-19. From the 5' RACE reads, TCRdb called clonotypes with MiXCR, one entry per CDR3 protein. The profile covers some 350,000 distinct CDR3 sequences, with less than 20% appearing a single time and under 25% taken by the ten largest. The sample comprised PBMCs or a T cell subset sorted from them (not recorded which). These receptors were obtained from a man between 18 and 35 years old who had mild COVID-19 (a few samples of this study predate the infection). Cell type and time point are not known.

This clonotype has only a few counts. V and J are TRBV30 and TRBJ2-1; D gene uncertain. V was trimmed by 0 bases and J by 10 bases, leaving 10 bases between them. Germline CDR1 GTSNPN, CDR2 SVGIG (reference sequence). The CDR3 is 12 residues long. CDR3 residues: CAWSVSSFEQFF. Here the CDR3 DNA reads TGTGCCTGGAGTGTGAGTAGTTTCGAGCAGTTCTTC.

V gene TRBV27 combines with J gene TRBJ1-6, with D possibly being TRBD1 (5 bases). V was trimmed by 2 bases and J by 7 bases, leaving 12 bases between them. Germline CDR1 and CDR2: MNHEY and SMNVEV (reference sequence). The CDR3 is 15 residues long. The CDR3 bases are TGTGCCAGCAGTTTAAAAGGGGAAGGGAATTCACCCCTCCACTTT. Translation: CASSLKGEGNSPLHF.

This clonotype has a handful of counts. V is TRBV7-3 and J is TRBJ2-5, with D possibly being TRBD2 (6 bases). Germline assignment: CDR1 SGHTA and CDR2 FQGTGA. The V end was cut by 5 bases, the J end by 7 bases, with 14 bases between. The CDR3 spans 13 residues. CDR3 bases: TGTGCCAGCAGCGCGGGGACCCAGGGGACCCAGTACTTC. It translates to CASSAGTQGTQYF.

This clonotype was seen more than once but under ten times. CDR3 loop: CASSLDSNEQFF. In DNA form, the CDR3 reads TGTGCCAGCAGCTTAGATAGCAATGAGCAGTTCTTC. The V gene is TRBV5-4, the J gene TRBJ2-1, with D uncertain. The length of the CDR3 is 12 residues. Trimming took 2 bases from V and 6 from J, leaving 6 bases between them. Looked up from germline, CDR1 is SGHNT and CDR2 is YYREEE (reference sequence).

This clonotype was picked up a small number of times. In DNA form, the CDR3 reads TGTGCCAGCAGCATGCTTACGGGGCTTGGGGAGACCCAGTACTTC. Amino acids: CASSMLTGLGETQYF. The J gene is TRBJ2-5, the V gene TRBV7-2; the D call may be TRBD1 or TRBD2 (5 bases each). Germline V lookup: CDR1 SGHTA, CDR2 FQGNSA. With 5 bases removed from V and 5 bases from J, the gap between germline ends came to 18 bases. The CDR3 is made up of 15 amino acids. The full variable domain, rest sourced from reference TRBV7-2 and TRBJ2-5, is GAGVSQSPSNKVTEKGKDVELRCDPISGHTALYWYRQSLGQGLEFLIYFQGNSAPDKSGLPSDRFSAERTGGSVSTLTIQRTQQEDSAVYLCASSMLTGLGETQYFGPGTRLLVL.